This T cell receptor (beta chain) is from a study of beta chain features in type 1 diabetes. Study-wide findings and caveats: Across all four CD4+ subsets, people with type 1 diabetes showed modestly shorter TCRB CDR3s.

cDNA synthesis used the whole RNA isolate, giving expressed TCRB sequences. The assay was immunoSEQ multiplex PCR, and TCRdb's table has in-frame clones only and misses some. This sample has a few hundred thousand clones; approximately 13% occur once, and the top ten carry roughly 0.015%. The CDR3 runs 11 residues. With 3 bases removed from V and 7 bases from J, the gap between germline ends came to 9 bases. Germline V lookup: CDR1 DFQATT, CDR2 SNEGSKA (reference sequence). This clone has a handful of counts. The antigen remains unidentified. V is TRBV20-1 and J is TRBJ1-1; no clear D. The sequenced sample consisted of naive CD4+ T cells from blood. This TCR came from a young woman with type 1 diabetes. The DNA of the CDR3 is TGCAGTGCTAGGCCCTCAGGTGAAGCTTTCTTT. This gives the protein CSARPSGEAFF.